Below are 10 T cell receptor beta chains sequenced from a single sample in a study of T cell repertoires in cytomegalovirus infection. TCRdb fed the reads into MiXCR, producing one record per CDR3 protein. The repertoire has more than 650,000 distinct CDR3 sequences, less than 40% of them found once; the top ten carry about 2.8%. The sequencing input was PBMCs. The receptors stem from a human donor in good health (CMV status not recorded). Some clones in this sample may be carry-over from other donors' samples.

This clonotype was picked up a small number of times. This chain's CDR3 is CASSLLQGRRHEKLFF. In DNA form, the CDR3 reads TGTGCCAGCAGCTTGTTACAGGGGAGGAGGCACGAAAAACTGTTTTTT. The V gene is TRBV5-6, the J gene TRBJ1-4; 7 bases are a match to TRBD1. Germline assignment: CDR1 SGHDT and CDR2 YYEEEE. J was trimmed by 8 bases and V by 1 base; bases with no gene match: 11. CDR3 length equals 16 residues.

This clonotype has a count of ten or more. The rearrangement joins TRBV7-2 to TRBJ2-2; the D gene is possibly TRBD2 (5 bases). V was shortened by 0 bases and J by 4 bases, with 9 bases between the two germline ends. The CDR3 is 15 residues long. Per germline, CDR1 SGHTA and CDR2 FQGNSA. Here the CDR3 DNA reads TGTGCCAGCAGCTTAGCGCTGGAGGCCACCGGGGAGCTGTTTTTT. It encodes CASSLALEATGELFF.

This clonotype has only a few counts. This chain joins TRBV6-1 and TRBJ2-7; a possible D gene is TRBD2 (5 bases). From germline, CDR1 is MNHNS and CDR2 SASEGT. The CDR3 extends over 14 amino acids. Trimming took off 5 bases at V and 3 bases at J, with 14 bases between the two ends. This chain's CDR3 is CASSSTSSFYEQYF. The CDR3 DNA sequence: TGTGCCAGCAGTTCAACTAGTTCCTTCTACGAGCAGTACTTC.

V usage is TRBV28 and J usage is TRBJ2-1, with a possible D match to TRBD1 (5 bases). The CDR3 is made up of 14 amino acids. Germline V gene sequence: CDR1 MDHEN, CDR2 SYDVKM. Trimming took off 6 bases at V and 4 bases at J, with 13 bases between the two ends. CDR3 coding DNA: TGTGCCAGCAGCCATACGGACACGTACAATGAGCAGTTCTTC. This encodes CASSHTDTYNEQFF.

V and J are TRBV6-1 and TRBJ2-7, with TRBD2 as a possible D gene (6 bases). V gave up 7 bases and J gave up 6 bases, with 13 bases separating them. The V gene's germline CDR1 is MNHNS and CDR2 SASEGT. The CDR3 length is 12 residues. The CDR3 DNA is TGTGCCAGCATTTACGCGGGGCTCGAGCAGTACTTC. Encoded protein: CASIYAGLEQYF.

On this clonotype: One end of the junction fails to match germline, which may point to a read error. V is TRBV7-6 and J is TRBJ2-7; a possible D gene is TRBD2 (5 bases). The germline gives CDR1 SGHVS, CDR2 FNYEAQ. The length of the CDR3 is 13 residues. The CDR3 DNA sequence: TGTGCTAGCAGCTTAAACACGAGGGATTCTAAGTACTTC. Amino acids: CASSLNTRDSKYF.

The chain uses TRBV29-1 and TRBJ2-5; D is unresolved. This CDR3 comprises 11 residues. Per germline, CDR1 SQVTM and CDR2 ANQGSEA. Trimming stripped 4 bases from V and 5 bases from J, with 8 bases between. The CDR3 region is CSVVMGETQYF. CDR3 nucleotides: TGCAGCGTTGTCATGGGGGAGACCCAGTACTTC.

The table lists this clonotype with a few counts. The gene calls are TRBV20-1 and TRBJ1-6; TRBD1 is a possible D gene (5 bases). Germline CDR1 reads DFQATT; CDR2 reads SNEGSKA (reference sequence). This CDR3 comprises 11 residues. In DNA, the CDR3 is TGCAGCGGGCGAGGGGACTCACCCCTCCACTTT. Its translation: CSGRGDSPLHF.

This clonotype was found a few times. The rearrangement uses TRBV6-6 and TRBJ2-2; perhaps TRBD1 as D (5 bases). Germline assignment: CDR1 MNHNY and CDR2 SVGAGI (reference sequence). CDR3 size: 13 residues. Trimming stripped 7 bases from V and 4 bases from J, with 10 bases between. The CDR3: CASTGFRTGELFF. The CDR3 region has the DNA TGTGCCAGCACAGGGTTTCGCACCGGGGAGCTGTTTTTT.

Ten or more counts support this clonotype. V and J are TRBV7-6 and TRBJ2-5; tentative D call: TRBD1 (8 bases). Germline V gives CDR1 SGHVS, CDR2 FNYEAQ. The CDR3 is made up of 16 amino acids. V lost 4 bases, J lost 4 bases, and 19 bases lay in between. CDR3 sequence reads: CASSSGGGRHGETQYF. In DNA, the CDR3 is TGTGCCAGCAGCTCAGGGGGCGGGAGACATGGAGAGACCCAGTACTTC.